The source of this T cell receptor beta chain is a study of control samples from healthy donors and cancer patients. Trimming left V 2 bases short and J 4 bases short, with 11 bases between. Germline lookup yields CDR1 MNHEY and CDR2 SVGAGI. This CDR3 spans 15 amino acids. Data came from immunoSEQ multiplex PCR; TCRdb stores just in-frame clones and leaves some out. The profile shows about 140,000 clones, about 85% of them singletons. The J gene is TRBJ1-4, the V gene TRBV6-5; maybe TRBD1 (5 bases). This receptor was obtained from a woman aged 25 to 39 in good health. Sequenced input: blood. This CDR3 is CASSYQTALNEKLFF. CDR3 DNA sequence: TGTGCCAGCAGTTACCAGACAGCCCTTAATGAAAAACTGTTTTTT.